A single sample is the source of the 31 T cell receptor beta chains below, sequenced in a study of blood T cells in healthy people across ages. Primers used in a second PCR of about 6 to 11 cycles were a sample-barcoded 5' primer and a J-beta primer mix. TCRdb reprocessed the 5' RACE reads via MiXCR and lists one record per CDR3 protein. There are fewer than 2,000,000 distinct CDR3 sequences in the sample; 35% to 50% occur only once, and 20% to 25% lies in the top ten. Sequencing input: blood. The source of these receptors is a human donor in good health.

A few counts support this clonotype. V and J are TRBV27 and TRBJ1-2; D gene uncertain. Germline lookup yields CDR1 MNHEY and CDR2 SMNVEV (reference sequence). Between the trimmed V and J ends, which lost 5 bases and 4 bases, there was a span of 14 bases. The CDR3 is made up of 14 amino acids. The CDR3, as DNA: TGTGCCAGCAGTGCACGGACGGATATCTATGGCTACACCTTC. This codes for CASSARTDIYGYTF.

This clonotype was picked up a small number of times. This chain links TRBV9 with TRBJ2-5; the match to TRBD2 covers 11 bases. The CDR3 totals 17 residues. The germline gives CDR1 SGDLS, CDR2 YYNGEE. V lost 4 bases to trimming and J lost 5 bases; unmatched junction nucleotides: 13. Here the CDR3 DNA reads TGTGCCAGCAGCTTGATGACTAGCGGGGCCCTCGGGGAGACCCAGTACTTC. Residues: CASSLMTSGALGETQYF.

This clonotype occurred a few times. The chain has TRBV10-3 and TRBJ1-6; 10 bases are shared with TRBD1. V trimming: 2 bases; J trimming: 9 bases; junction bases outside the gene matches: 7. The CDR3 covers 16 residues. The germline CDR1 and CDR2 sequences are ENHRY and SYGVKD. CDR3 sequence: CAISETPGQGSSPLHF. The CDR3 bases are TGTGCCATCAGTGAGACTCCGGGACAGGGGTCTTCACCCCTCCACTTT.

The chain couples TRBV12-3 or TRBV12-4 to TRBJ1-2, with D tentatively TRBD1 (6 bases). The ends were cut back, 3 bases at V and 12 bases at J, with 17 bases in the middle. This CDR3 is built from 13 residues. In DNA form, the CDR3 reads TGTGCCAGCAGTTTCTCCGGACCGGGGGGCCACACCTTC. As protein: CASSFSGPGGHTF.

This clonotype was counted a few times. J is TRBJ1-4 and V is TRBV6-5; D is ambiguous. The CDR3 extends over 14 amino acids. The germline CDR1 and CDR2 sequences are MNHEY and SVGAGI. V lost 0 bases and J 5 bases, leaving 7 bases between the germline ends. The CDR3 DNA follows: TGTGCCAGCAGTTACTCTCCGGAAAATGAAAAACTGTTTTTT. It is translated as CASSYSPENEKLFF.

The chain uses TRBV6-2 or TRBV6-3 and TRBJ2-5; the D gene is possibly TRBD2 (6 bases). Near its end, the DNA agrees better with TRBJ2-7, so the J call may be wrong. The V gene's germline CDR1 is MNHEY and CDR2 SVGEGT. This CDR3 is built from 17 residues. The CDR3 region has the DNA TGTGCCAGCAGTTTCTCCTACCCTGATCCGGGGGAATTCGAGCAGTACTTC. It is translated as CASSFSYPDPGEFEQYF.

V and J are TRBV5-6 and TRBJ1-3; D is unresolved. V lost 2 bases and J lost 2, with 5 bases in between. Germline CDR1 reads SGHDT; CDR2 reads YYEEEE. The CDR3 contains 13 residues. This CDR3 reads CASSFQTGNTIYF. CDR3 DNA sequence: TGTGCCAGCAGCTTTCAGACTGGAAACACCATATATTTT.

V usage is TRBV4-2 and J usage is TRBJ1-1; a possible D gene is TRBD1 (5 bases). This CDR3 has 14 residues. Looked up from germline, CDR1 is LGHNA and CDR2 is YNFKEQ. Trimming pared 6 bases from V and 5 bases from J, leaving 16 bases between. The DNA for the CDR3 is TGTGCCAGCAGGGCCGGGACTGACTTAACTGAAGCTTTCTTT. Protein: CASRAGTDLTEAFF.

This clonotype has just a few counts. This rearrangement joins TRBV5-6 to TRBJ2-5, with 7 bases identical to TRBD2. Unmatched junction bases numbered 7, after V lost 4 bases and J lost 4 bases. The V gene's germline CDR1 is SGHDT and CDR2 YYEEEE. The CDR3 contains 14 residues. The CDR3 coding sequence is TGTGCCAGCAGCGCTGCCGGGAGGTCAGAGACCCAGTACTTC. Translation gives CASSAAGRSETQYF.

About this clonotype itself: The germline gene is not matched at one end of the junction; a read error may be the cause. The V gene is TRBV11-2, the J gene TRBJ2-4; D is uncertain. The last part of the DNA fits TRBJ2-7 better; the J call may be wrong. Germline-derived CDR1 and CDR2 are SGHAT and FQNNGV. This CDR3 is 14 amino acids long. CDR3 protein: CASNLVFRPYEQYF. The CDR3 DNA is TGTGCCAGCAACTTAGTTTTTAGGCCCTACGAGCAGTACTTC.

J is TRBJ2-1 and V is TRBV7-2; D is unresolved. CDR1 and CDR2 (germline): SGHTA, FQGNSA. The CDR3 has 16 amino acids. Trimming removed 5 bases at V and 5 bases at J, with 19 bases between. The CDR3 spells CASSIVSGFPNNEQFF. The CDR3 nucleotides read TGTGCCAGCAGCATAGTTTCGGGCTTCCCAAACAATGAGCAGTTCTTC.

This clonotype was counted ten times or more. The gene calls are TRBV7-2 and TRBJ2-3; TRBD2 matches 9 bases. This CDR3 has 13 residues. The J segment lost 8 bases and the V segment lost 4 bases, leaving 4 bases of the junction unmatched. The germline V gene encodes CDR1 SGHTA and CDR2 FQGNSA. CDR3 sequence reads: CASSSSGAGTQYF. CDR3 nucleotides: TGTGCCAGCAGCTCTAGCGGGGCGGGTACGCAGTATTTT.

This clonotype was counted between two and nine times. The chain links TRBV5-5 to TRBJ2-1; D remains unclear. The CDR3 is made up of 12 amino acids. The V end lost 2 bases, the J end lost 9 bases, and 9 bases lay between the germline ends. Germline values: CDR1 SGHKS, CDR2 YYEKEE (reference sequence). The CDR3 is CASSFILGEQFF. The CDR3 nucleotides are TGTGCCAGCAGCTTTATACTCGGTGAGCAGTTCTTC. The full variable domain, completed using reference TRBV5-5 and TRBJ2-1, is DAGVTQSPTHLIKTRGQQVTLRCSPISGHKSVSWYQQVLGQGPQFIFQYYEKEERGRGNFPDRFSARQFPNYSSELNVNALLLGDSALYLCASSFILGEQFFGPGTRLTVL.

This clonotype was observed a few times. This chain links TRBV3-1 with TRBJ2-6; no reliable D call. This CDR3 comprises 17 residues. Germline V gene sequence: CDR1 LGHDT, CDR2 YNNKEL (reference sequence). Between the trimmed V and J ends, which lost 2 bases and 1 base, there was a span of 12 bases. CDR3 region: CASSQRGQGSGANVLTF. CDR3 nucleotide sequence: TGTGCCAGCAGCCAAAGAGGTCAAGGGTCTGGGGCCAACGTCCTGACTTTC.

This chain links TRBV28 with TRBJ2-5, with D maybe TRBD1 (5 bases). This CDR3 has 14 residues. Germline CDR1 MDHEN, CDR2 SYDVKM. V dropped 2 bases and J dropped 3 bases, with 10 bases sitting between them. The chain's CDR3 is CASSLRQLKETQYF. The CDR3 DNA follows: TGTGCCAGCAGTTTAAGACAGTTAAAAGAGACCCAGTACTTC.

CDR3 in DNA: TGTGCCAGCAACTTGGGACAGGGGGCTGGGGCCAACGTCCTGACTTTC. It translates to CASNLGQGAGANVLTF. The rearrangement joins TRBV7-2 to TRBJ2-6, with 11 bases aligning to TRBD1. V lost 7 bases to trimming and J lost 2 bases; unmatched junction nucleotides: 4. The germline gives CDR1 SGHTA, CDR2 FQGNSA. CDR3 size: 16 residues.

The sample holds a few counts of this clonotype. This chain uses TRBV9 with TRBJ2-1; 10 bases match TRBD2. With 5 bases clipped from V and 2 bases from J, the junction kept 13 bases outside the gene matches. CDR1 and CDR2 (germline): SGDLS, YYNGEE. This CDR3 has 18 amino acids. The DNA of the CDR3 is TGTGCCAGCAGTGGGGGAGCGGGGGGGCTCCAAACCTACAATGAGCAGTTCTTC. Encoded protein: CASSGGAGGLQTYNEQFF.

The chain couples TRBV7-9 to TRBJ2-3, with 7 nucleotides matching TRBD1. Trimming removed 7 bases from V and 2 bases from J; junction bases left unmatched: 9. CDR3 length: 15 amino acids. Germline CDR1 SEHNR, CDR2 FQNEAQ (reference sequence). As DNA, the CDR3 is TGTGCCAGCACCATTACAGGGGATCACACAGATACGCAGTATTTT. Its protein product is CASTITGDHTDTQYF. The entire variable domain, with the rest obtained from reference TRBV7-9 and TRBJ2-3, is as follows: DTGVSQNPRHKITKRGQNVTFRCDPISEHNRLYWYRQTLGQGPEFLTYFQNEAQLEKSRLLSDRFSAERPKGSFSTLEIQRTEQGDSAMYLCASTITGDHTDTQYFGPGTRLTVL.

This sequence joins TRBV2 and TRBJ2-1; 10 bases align to TRBD2. This CDR3 has 15 residues. V shed 3 bases and J 3 bases; nucleotides not matched to a gene: 2. In germline, CDR1 is SNHLY, CDR2 FYNNEI. DNA for the CDR3: TGTGCCAGCAGTGACCAGCGGGGGGGCTACAATGAGCAGTTCTTC. Residues: CASSDQRGGYNEQFF.

The J gene is TRBJ2-7, the V gene TRBV12-3 or TRBV12-4; D might be TRBD1 (5 bases). The J call may be in error: the DNA end matches TRBJ2-5 better. The CDR3 has 16 residues. CDR3 loop: CASSLSPLGVGETQYF. Here the CDR3 DNA reads TGTGCCAGCAGTTTAAGTCCCTTAGGGGTCGGGGAGACCCAGTACTTC.

The sample holds a few counts of this clonotype. V gene TRBV2 combines with J gene TRBJ2-7, with TRBD1 matching over 8 bases. Germline CDR1 reads SNHLY; CDR2 reads FYNNEI. With V trimmed by 3 bases and J by 5 bases, 3 bases remained unmatched. CDR3 size: 13 residues. The CDR3 reads CASSDQGANEQYF. The CDR3 nucleotides are TGTGCCAGCAGTGATCAGGGGGCTAACGAGCAGTACTTC.

This clonotype was detected only a few times. The chain links TRBV3-1 to TRBJ2-7; no firm D call. The CDR3 has 14 residues. Trimming shortened V by 6 bases and J by 0 bases, and 12 bases separated the two germline ends. Germline-derived CDR1 and CDR2 are LGHDT and YNNKEL (reference sequence). The CDR3: CASSRAAHSYEQYF. The CDR3 bases are TGTGCCAGCAGTAGGGCAGCACACTCCTACGAGCAGTACTTC.

The chain links TRBV7-8 to TRBJ2-2, with D possibly TRBD2 on 5 matching bases. Trimming pared 7 bases from V and 1 base from J, leaving 13 bases between. The CDR3 extends over 15 amino acids. CDR1 SGHVS and CDR2 FQNEAQ come from the germline V gene. CDR3 nucleotide sequence: TGTGCCAGCACCAGAGGGCGGGTGAACACCGGGGAGCTGTTTTTT. It encodes CASTRGRVNTGELFF.

Note on this clonotype: Germline is not matched at one junction end, which may reflect a read error. This chain connects TRBV6-5 to TRBJ2-3; tentative D call: TRBD1 (6 bases). The CDR3 loop spans 19 amino acids. In germline, CDR1 is MNHEY, CDR2 SVGAGI. CDR3 amino acids: CVSSYDKVTRDTSTDTQYF. The CDR3, as DNA: TGTGTCAGCAGTTACGATAAAGTTACCCGGGACACCTCCACAGATACGCAGTATTTT.

The sample holds a few counts of this clonotype. The genes are TRBV7-9 and TRBJ1-2; 9 bases align to TRBD1. This CDR3 is built from 17 residues. The trim removed 3 bases at V and 6 bases at J, leaving 14 bases unmatched. CDR1 SEHNR and CDR2 FQNEAQ come from the germline V gene (reference sequence). CDR3 loop: CASSFPGGDRVLNGYTF. The CDR3 DNA sequence: TGTGCCAGCAGCTTTCCTGGAGGGGACAGGGTCCTAAATGGCTACACCTTC.

The chain is built from TRBV14 and TRBJ2-1, with a possible D match to TRBD1 (6 bases). The CDR3 sequence is 18 residues long. V was shortened by 4 bases and J by 0 bases, with 19 bases between the two germline ends. Germline lookup yields CDR1 SGHDN and CDR2 FVKESK. CDR3 amino acids: CASSPALTGPSSYNEQFF. The CDR3, as DNA: TGTGCCAGCAGCCCGGCCCTGACAGGTCCCAGCTCCTACAATGAGCAGTTCTTC.

The chain couples TRBV2 to TRBJ2-3; 15 bases agree with TRBD2. Trimming took 6 bases from V and 0 from J; bases not matched to a gene: 7. The CDR3 totals 18 residues. CDR1 is SNHLY and CDR2 is FYNNEI in the germline V gene. CDR3 amino acids: CASSGGTSGGTSTDTQYF. CDR3 DNA sequence: TGTGCCAGCAGCGGGGGGACTAGCGGGGGGACTAGCACAGATACGCAGTATTTT.

This clonotype was found a few times. The chain employs TRBV5-1 and TRBJ2-3; D is ambiguous. The V end was cut by 3 bases, the J end by 1 base, with 12 bases between. CDR1 is SGHRS, CDR2 YFSETQ, per germline. There are 15 residues in the CDR3. CDR3 nucleotides: TGCGCCAGCAGCTCCCTTAGTCCGCGCACAGATACGCAGTATTTT. It encodes CASSSLSPRTDTQYF.

This clonotype has more than one count but fewer than ten. The chain joins TRBV12-3 or TRBV12-4 to TRBJ2-4; D might be TRBD1 (6 bases). Trimming shortened V by 6 bases and J by 13 bases, and 22 bases separated the two germline ends. The CDR3 runs to 14 residues. The CDR3 loop reads CASSPQGNLGEQYF. CDR3 DNA: TGTGCCAGCAGCCCTCAGGGGAACCTGGGGGAGCAGTACTTC.

The rearrangement uses TRBV20-1 and TRBJ2-5; tentatively, D is TRBD2 (6 bases). The CDR3 contains 15 residues. The ends were cut back, 2 bases at V and 0 bases at J, with 13 bases in the middle. In germline, CDR1 is DFQATT, CDR2 SNEGSKA (reference sequence). CDR3 in DNA: TGCAGTGCTAGACTAAGGAGGGTGTACCAAGAGACCCAGTACTTC. It specifies CSARLRRVYQETQYF.

This clonotype was seen a single time. This chain links TRBV4-3 with TRBJ1-1; no clear D gene. The ends were cut back, 0 bases at V and 13 bases at J, with 18 bases in the middle. This CDR3 is built from 14 residues. Germline assignment: CDR1 LGHNA and CDR2 YSLEER. The CDR3 reads CASSQDMGTPWGFF. In DNA form, the CDR3 reads TGCGCCAGCAGCCAAGATATGGGAACTCCTTGGGGTTTCTTT.